This is a list of T cell receptor beta chains from one sample in a study of cytomegalovirus exposure and HLA in healthy donors. Sequencing used immunoSEQ multiplex PCR; TCRdb keeps in-frame clones, though not all of them. This sample has around 100,000 clones, with roughly 77% found just once. Sequences were obtained from PBMCs. These receptors were taken from a woman aged 50 to 60 in good health and CMV-seropositive. Each CDR3 is given without its conserved first and last residue. The order of the fields is V gene, J gene, CDR3 protein.

>TRBV5-1|TRBJ2-5
ASSYELAGYQETQY
>TRBV9|TRBJ2-7
ASSSGGDFSSYEQY
>TRBV7-9|TRBJ2-1
ASRGGGLAYNEQF
>TRBV5-1|TRBJ2-7
ASSPGGPYEQY
>TRBV5-1|TRBJ2-5
ASSFVPTSQETQY
>TRBV9|TRBJ1-2
ASSAIPPFGQGVSSNYGYT
>TRBV12-5|TRBJ1-1
ASGLGLRDTEAF
>TRBV27|TRBJ2-2
ASSLRAAGIRELF
>TRBV30|TRBJ1-4
AWRQGSNAEKLF
>TRBV9|TRBJ1-5
ASSKGGSNQPQH
>TRBV15|TRBJ2-4
ATSRTSGGAKNIQY
>TRBV5-6|TRBJ2-7
ASSLPRTSLSPYEQY
>TRBV6-6|TRBJ2-1
ASSYGGGGNEQF
>TRBV13|TRBJ1-5
ASSLGEGTNQPQH
>TRBV30|TRBJ2-1
AWKSSGSLLRANEQF
>TRBV6-5|TRBJ1-2
ASSEGARNAGYT
>TRBV7-6|TRBJ1-1
ASSLGGTGGTEAF
>TRBV18|TRBJ2-3
ASSPPTSGRAADTQY
>TRBV29-1|TRBJ2-7
SARTGDSYEQY
>TRBV5-4|TRBJ2-4
ASSLVSPGQGRNIQY
>TRBV27|TRBJ2-7
ASSQSGAGVGPLIYEQY
>TRBV4-2|TRBJ2-7
ASSQEYGDRAAEQY
>TRBV6-5|TRBJ1-1
ASRRQGRTEAF
>TRBV5-1|TRBJ2-1
ASTQRNRGRHNEQF
>TRBV7-9|TRBJ1-2
ASSLGLGATGYGYT
>TRBV9|TRBJ1-5
ASSEGGQPQH
>TRBV9|TRBJ2-7
ASSPRLAASSYEQY
>TRBV7-9|TRBJ2-7
ASSLEGTAYEQY
>TRBV15|TRBJ1-4
ATSRTPGVNEKLF
>TRBV6-1|TRBJ1-2
ASTPSSTLYGYT
>TRBV9|TRBJ2-7
ASSPSGGYSYEQY
>TRBV28|TRBJ2-4
ASSFGRIQY
>TRBV5-4|TRBJ1-1
ASSKIQGGDTEAF
>TRBV27|TRBJ2-1
ASRGGGLAVYNEQF
>TRBV15|TRBJ2-1
ATSWSLQQRGEQF
>TRBV7-9|TRBJ2-7
ASSSPGLPYEQY
>TRBV19|TRBJ2-6
ASSDRDRGAGANVLT
>TRBV7-9|TRBJ1-1
ASSGRDRRNAEAF
>TRBV15|TRBJ2-3
ATSSRQASTDTQY
>TRBV27|TRBJ1-2
ASSFPRGYGYT
>TRBV5-6|TRBJ2-1
ASSSGGYNEQF
>TRBV6-6|TRBJ1-1
ATQLGIEAF
>TRBV7-8|TRBJ2-7
ASTERGGYEQY
>TRBV5-6|TRBJ1-3
ASSWGQFSGNTIY
>TRBV6-5|TRBJ1-2
ASRTGNYGYT
>TRBV7-9|TRBJ2-1
ASTTLTSGSGEQF
>TRBV13|TRBJ1-6
ASSPLDRDHSPLH
>TRBV7-9|TRBJ2-2
ASSPGTCGSTGELF